Included here is one TCR beta chain sequence, with context. This sample was included in a study of OX40 agonist ivuxolimab in advanced cancers. As for the study in general: Patients with hepatocellular carcinoma, melanoma, renal cell or head and neck cancer made up the dose-escalation patients. The group had a mean age of about 64 years, ranged from about 20 to 85, and was approximately 81% male.

Only in-frame clones appear in the TCRdb table, and some are missing; sequencing was by immunoSEQ multiplex PCR. This table has 95,000 to 100,000 clones, about four fifths appearing once. The source of this sequence is an adult with an advanced solid tumor such as melanoma, head and neck, liver or kidney cancer. Sequenced material: CD4+ or CD8+ T cells sorted from blood, taken in a trial of the OX40 agonist ivuxolimab.

Written as DNA, the CDR3 is TGCGCCAGCAGCCCTGACTTGACCCAAGAGACCCAGTACTTC. Translating it yields CASSPDLTQETQYF. The gene calls are TRBV5-1 and TRBJ2-5; D remains ambiguous. CDR3 length equals 14 residues. Between the trimmed V and J ends, which lost 4 bases and 1 base, there was a span of 11 bases. Germline-derived CDR1 and CDR2 are SGHRS and YFSETQ.